This record concerns one T cell receptor (beta chain) sequence. The TCR beta CDR3 regions underwent amplification using RNA transcripts as the source. A first-round RT-PCR of the TCR CDR3 used the HTBI primer set. TCRdb reprocessed the multiplex PCR reads via MiXCR and lists one record per CDR3 protein. The table lists fewer than 600,000 distinct CDR3 sequences, 13% to 15% of them singletons. The CDR3 length is 15 residues. Trimming shortened V by 2 bases and J by 2 bases, and 13 bases separated the two germline ends. Germline assignment: CDR1 SQVTM and CDR2 ANQGSEA. PBMCs came from around 9.7 ml fresh peripheral blood. This sample was taken from a study of T cells in Graves' hyperthyroidism and ophthalmopathy.

This chain connects TRBV29-1 to TRBJ2-1; D uncertain. The sequenced sample was blood. This TCR was recovered from a woman aged 18 to 35 with Graves' hyperthyroidism. CDR3 region: CSVEPVGQPYNEQFF. CDR3 DNA: TGCAGCGTTGAACCCGTAGGGCAACCCTACAATGAGCAGTTCTTC.